One and the same sample provided the 4 T cell receptor beta chains below, sequenced in a study of blood T cell repertoires in COVID-19. Here immunoSEQ multiplex PCR was the method, and the copy in TCRdb shows in-frame clones only, minus some. There are some 270,000 clones in the sample; around nine tenths occur only once, and roughly 2.1% lies in the top ten. Sequencing used peripheral blood. Every receptor here comes from a man aged 50 to 59 with acute or convalescent COVID-19.

The J gene is TRBJ2-1, the V gene TRBV6-5; tentative D call: TRBD1 (7 bases). V shed 5 bases and J shed 10 bases, with 15 bases lying between them. Germline lookup yields CDR1 MNHEY and CDR2 SVGAGI. The CDR3 consists of 13 residues. CDR3 sequence (DNA): TGTGCCAGCAGTCTCCAGGAGGGGGCCGAGCAGTTCTTC. As protein: CASSLQEGAEQFF.

This clone was seen a single time. The chain is built from TRBV7-9 and TRBJ1-2; D ambiguous. The CDR3 runs 14 residues. From germline, CDR1 is SEHNR and CDR2 FQNEAQ (reference sequence). Trimming left V 1 base short and J 7 bases short, with 13 bases between. CDR3 nucleotides: TGTGCCAGCAGCTTAGGTGGGTCTCGAGGTGGCTACACCTTC. Its translation is CASSLGGSRGGYTF.

The V gene is TRBV7-3, the J gene TRBJ2-7; possible D gene TRBD1, 6 bases. Trimming left V 1 base short and J 5 bases short, with 9 bases between. The length of the CDR3 is 13 residues. Germline CDR1 SGHTA, CDR2 FQGTGA. The CDR3 loop reads CASSLNRVHEQYF. The CDR3 DNA reads as TGTGCCAGCAGCTTAAACAGGGTCCACGAGCAGTACTTC.

This chain connects TRBV18 to TRBJ2-5, with 12 bases lining up with TRBD2. With 3 bases clipped from V and 1 base from J, the junction kept 3 bases outside the gene matches. The CDR3 length is 16 residues. The V gene's germline CDR1 is KGHSH and CDR2 LQKENI. CDR3 nucleotides: TGTGCCAGCTCACCCCGACTAGCGGGGGTCCAAGAGACCCAGTACTTC. Translation: CASSPRLAGVQETQYF.